This T cell receptor (beta chain) came from a study of T-cell reconstitution after alpha-beta-depleted transplantation in children. Study results and caveats: Several hundred rapidly expanded clones from non-depleted graft cells reportedly supplied alpha-beta T cells about two months post-transplant. Fresh T-cell production supplied most of the T-cell counts and diversity seen one year after transplant. Recipient T cells and thymic progenitors that survived were the source of the high TCRbeta diversity seen at day 60 in some patients.

Remarks on this clonotype: Its antigen is not known.

The CDR3 extends over 14 amino acids. Per germline, CDR1 SGHDT and CDR2 YYEEEE. J gave up 5 bases and V 2 bases, and 4 bases lay outside the gene matches. Unique molecular identifiers were built into the TCRbeta library. TCRdb independently ran MiXCR on the PCR reads; one entry per CDR3 protein. The repertoire holds some 120,000 distinct CDR3 sequences, with around 23% as singletons. The rearrangement links TRBV5-6 to TRBJ2-3, with 8 bases fitting TRBD1. The source was PBMCs, mostly from graft donor cells, collected 180 days after TCRalphabeta/CD19-depleted stem cell transplant. This receptor was obtained from a male patient aged 2 to 10 who had a stem cell transplant for chronic granulomatous disease, so the T cells may come from the graft donor. The CDR3 DNA follows: TGTGCCAGCAGCTTCGACAGGGGTGGAGATACGCAGTATTTT. Residues: CASSFDRGGDTQYF.